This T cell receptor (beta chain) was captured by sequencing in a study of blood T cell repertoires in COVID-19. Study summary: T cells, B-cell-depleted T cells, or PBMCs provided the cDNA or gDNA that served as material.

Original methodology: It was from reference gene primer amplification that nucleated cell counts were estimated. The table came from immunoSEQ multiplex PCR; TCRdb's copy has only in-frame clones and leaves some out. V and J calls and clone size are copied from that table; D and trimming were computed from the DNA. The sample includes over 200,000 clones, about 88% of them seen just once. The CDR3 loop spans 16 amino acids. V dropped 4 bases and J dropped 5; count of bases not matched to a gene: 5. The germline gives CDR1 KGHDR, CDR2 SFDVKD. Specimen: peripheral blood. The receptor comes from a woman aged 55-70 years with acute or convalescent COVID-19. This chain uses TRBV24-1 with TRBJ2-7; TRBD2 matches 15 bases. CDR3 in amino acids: CATSDLGLAGGHEQYF. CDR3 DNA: TGTGCCACCAGTGACCTAGGACTAGCGGGGGGGCACGAGCAGTACTTC.